Sequencing of this T cell receptor (beta chain) was carried out in a study of T-cell reconstitution after alpha-beta-depleted transplantation in children. The CDR3 consists of 21 residues. With V trimmed by 1 base and J by 4 bases, 22 bases remained unmatched. CDR1 is SGHNT and CDR2 is YYREEE in the germline V gene (reference sequence). A TCRbeta library incorporating unique molecular identifiers was prepared. TCRdb redid the calling of the PCR reads with MiXCR, one entry per CDR3 protein. The data show hundreds of thousands of distinct CDR3 sequences, with 16% seen just once and roughly 5% held by the top ten.

The sequence was obtained from a male patient younger than 18 who had a stem cell transplant for acute lymphoblastic leukemia, so the T cells may come from the graft donor. The genes are TRBV5-4 and TRBJ2-1; 8 bases are a match to TRBD2. This specimen consisted of PBMCs, mostly from graft donor cells, obtained 360 days after TCRalphabeta/CD19-depleted stem cell transplant. CDR3 amino acids: CASSLIEATVGRERGYNEQFF. DNA of the CDR3: TGTGCCAGCAGCTTGATCGAGGCGACGGTTGGGCGGGAGCGGGGGTACAATGAGCAGTTCTTC.